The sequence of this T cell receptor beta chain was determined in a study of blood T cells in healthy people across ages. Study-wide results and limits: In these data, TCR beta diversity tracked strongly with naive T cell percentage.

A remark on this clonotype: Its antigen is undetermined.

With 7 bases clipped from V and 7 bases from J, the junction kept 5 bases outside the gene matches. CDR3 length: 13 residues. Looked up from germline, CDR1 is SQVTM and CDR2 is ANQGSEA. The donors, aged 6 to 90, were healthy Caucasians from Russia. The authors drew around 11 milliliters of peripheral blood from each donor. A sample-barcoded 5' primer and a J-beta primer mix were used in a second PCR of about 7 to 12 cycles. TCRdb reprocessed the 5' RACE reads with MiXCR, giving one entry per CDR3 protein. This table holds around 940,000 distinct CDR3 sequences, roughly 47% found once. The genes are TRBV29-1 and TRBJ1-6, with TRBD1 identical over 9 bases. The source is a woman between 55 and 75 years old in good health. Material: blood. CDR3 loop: CSAGDRANSPLHF. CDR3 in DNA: TGCAGCGCAGGGGACAGGGCCAATTCACCCCTCCACTTT.